Reported below is one TCR beta chain. This table comes from immunoSEQ multiplex PCR, and its TCRdb copy is limited to in-frame clones, with some not included. The sample shows 84,000 or so clones, approximately 91% of them seen only once. This specimen belongs to a study of identifying expanded T cells in peripheral blood. Sequenced material: blood. The TCR originated in a person between 18 and 75 years old in good health.

The CDR3 protein is CASTRAGNEQYF. Written as DNA, the CDR3 is TGTGCCAGCACCCGCGCGGGTAACGAGCAGTACTTC. The chain couples TRBV6-5 to TRBJ2-7; perhaps TRBD2 as D (5 bases). Germline V gene data show CDR1 as MNHEY and CDR2 as SVGAGI. The CDR3 has 12 residues. Trimming took 7 bases from V and 5 from J, leaving 12 bases between them.